What follows are 20 T cell receptor beta chains derived from one specimen sequenced in a study of shared clonotypes between healthy human individuals. Repertoires were generated with immunoSEQ multiplex PCR, while TCRdb's copy carries only in-frame clones and drops some. The sample has some 2.3 million clones, approximately 93% seen once; the top ten hold 0.3% to 0.4%. The sequencing sample was made of naive CD4+ T cells from PBMCs. Noted subset: CD45RA+ positively selected. The receptors come from a man in his late teens or twenties in good health. Some clones in this sample may be carry-over from other donors' samples.

As to this clone: Other DNA sequences in this sample translate to the same CDR3. The V call is TRBV18, the J call TRBJ2-7; the D gene is possibly TRBD1 (6 bases). Germline V gene lookup returns CDR1 KGHSH and CDR2 LQKENI. The CDR3 covers 14 residues. V was clipped by 3 bases and J by 4 bases, with 13 bases between them. The CDR3 here is CASSPLGQEYEQYF. The CDR3 region has the DNA TGTGCCAGCTCACCGCTGGGACAAGAATACGAGCAGTACTTC.

The chain links TRBV19 to TRBJ1-5; possible D gene TRBD1, 6 bases. The germline V gene encodes CDR1 LNHDA and CDR2 SQIVND (reference sequence). V was shortened by 5 bases and J by 4 bases, with 12 bases between the two germline ends. The length of the CDR3 is 14 residues. This CDR3 is CASSPDRWNQPQHF. CDR3 nucleotides: TGTGCCAGTAGTCCGGACAGATGGAATCAGCCCCAGCATTTT.

The chain links TRBV7-7 to TRBJ2-7, with 8 nucleotides matching TRBD1. V was clipped by 1 base and J by 0 bases; unmatched bases: 2. Germline lookup yields CDR1 SSHAT and CDR2 FNYEAQ (reference sequence). The length of the CDR3 is 15 residues. DNA of the CDR3: TGTGCCAGCAGCTTAGGGACAGGGAGCTCCTACGAGCAGTACTTC. Amino acids: CASSLGTGSSYEQYF.

This chain links TRBV28 with TRBJ1-4; D is undetermined. The CDR3 is 14 amino acids. V gave up 3 bases and J gave up 7 bases, with 12 bases separating them. Germline lookup yields CDR1 MDHEN and CDR2 SYDVKM. Written as DNA, the CDR3 is TGTGCCAGCAGTTTTGTCACACCCCGTGAAAAACTGTTTTTT. Its translation: CASSFVTPREKLFF.

A note on this clone: This CDR3 is also generated by other DNA sequences in the sample. The chain combines TRBV29-1 with TRBJ1-3; D uncertain. The CDR3 runs 13 residues. V was cut by 6 bases and J by 0 bases, with 9 bases left in between. CDR1 is SQVTM and CDR2 is ANQGSEA in the germline V gene. CDR3 residues: CSVERSSGNTIYF. CDR3 sequence (DNA): TGCAGCGTGGAACGGAGCTCTGGAAACACCATATATTTT.

This sequence joins TRBV7-3 and TRBJ1-1; possible D gene TRBD1, 6 bases. There are 13 residues in the CDR3. The germline V gene encodes CDR1 SGHTA and CDR2 FQGTGA. Trimming took off 4 bases at V and 7 bases at J, with 13 bases between the two ends. This chain's CDR3 is CASSSTRQDEAFF. As DNA, the CDR3 is TGTGCCAGCAGCTCGACCCGACAGGATGAAGCTTTCTTT.

The V and J genes are TRBV27 and TRBJ1-3; 7 nucleotides align to TRBD1. The germline V gene encodes CDR1 MNHEY and CDR2 SMNVEV (reference sequence). V lost 8 bases to trimming and J lost 2 bases; unmatched junction nucleotides: 6. The CDR3 runs to 14 residues. The CDR3 reads CASDRDSPGNTIYF. The DNA for the CDR3 is TGTGCCAGCGACCGGGACAGCCCTGGAAACACCATATATTTT.

The genes are TRBV28 and TRBJ1-1; possible D gene TRBD1, 6 bases. Deletions cut 3 bases from V and 8 bases from J, with 13 bases between. Germline V gives CDR1 MDHEN, CDR2 SYDVKM. This CDR3 contains 13 residues. DNA of the CDR3: TGTGCCAGCAGTTTGTGGGGGGGCGACGAAGCTTTCTTT. Translated, it gives CASSLWGGDEAFF.

The chain carries TRBV4-1 and TRBJ2-7; maybe TRBD2 (6 bases). The CDR3 is 16 amino acids. Trimming took off 4 bases at V and 0 bases at J, with 16 bases between the two ends. CDR1 MGHRA and CDR2 YSYEKL come from the germline V gene. The CDR3 protein is CASSPFKRALSYEQYF. CDR3 in DNA: TGCGCCAGCAGCCCATTTAAGCGGGCCCTCTCCTACGAGCAGTACTTC.

The CDR3 DNA sequence: TGTGCCAGCAACGGCGGCTATAATGAAAAACTGTTTTTT. It encodes CASNGGYNEKLFF. The rearrangement uses TRBV2 and TRBJ1-4; no definite D call. Germline values: CDR1 SNHLY, CDR2 FYNNEI. The CDR3 consists of 13 residues. V lost 7 bases, J lost 4 bases, and 10 bases lay in between.

This sequence joins TRBV7-2 and TRBJ1-2; 7 bases agree with TRBD1. The germline gives CDR1 SGHTA, CDR2 FQGNSA. The CDR3 spans 12 residues. Trimming at V came to 5 bases and at J to 5 bases, leaving 2 bases not matched to a gene. The CDR3 spells CASSRQGYGYTF. CDR3 DNA sequence: TGTGCCAGCAGCAGACAGGGTTATGGCTACACCTTC.

This clone showed up just once. V and J are TRBV5-1 and TRBJ2-3, with 10 bases identical to TRBD2. Germline V gene lookup returns CDR1 SGHRS and CDR2 YFSETQ. CDR3 length: 16 amino acids. The V gene end was trimmed by 6 bases and the J gene end by 6 bases; junction bases not matched to a gene: 13. The CDR3: CASKLGLAGAGDTQYF. The CDR3 DNA sequence: TGCGCCAGCAAACTGGGCCTAGCGGGAGCCGGGGATACGCAGTATTTT.

The chain carries TRBV7-2 and TRBJ1-5; 7 bases are shared with TRBD1. The CDR3 contains 15 residues. From germline, CDR1 is SGHTA and CDR2 FQGNSA. J lost 8 bases, V lost 2 bases, and 9 bases had no gene match. CDR3 bases: TGTGCCAGCAGCTTAAATGCAGGGGGGGAAGAGCCCCAGCATTTT. This sequence encodes CASSLNAGGEEPQHF.

J is TRBJ2-3 and V is TRBV6-5; D gene unclear. Trimming took off 4 bases at V and 2 bases at J, with 7 bases between the two ends. Per the germline V gene, CDR1 is MNHEY and CDR2 is SVGAGI. The CDR3 spans 13 residues. CDR3 coding DNA: TGTGCCAGCAGTTTTTTCAACACAGATACGCAGTATTTT. This translates into CASSFFNTDTQYF.

Points on this clone: The same CDR3 arises from other DNA sequences in this sample as well. The chain employs TRBV5-1 and TRBJ2-7; TRBD1 matches at 8 bases. Unmatched junction bases numbered 0, after V lost 1 base and J lost 0 bases. This CDR3 is built from 14 residues. Germline values: CDR1 SGHRS, CDR2 YFSETQ. CDR3 nucleotide sequence: TGCGCCAGCAGCTTGCAGGGGGCCTCCTACGAGCAGTACTTC. Amino acid sequence: CASSLQGASYEQYF.

The sample holds one count of this clone. The chain has TRBV28 and TRBJ2-3; TRBD2 matches 12 bases. In germline, CDR1 is MDHEN, CDR2 SYDVKM. J lost 5 bases, V lost 3 bases, and 12 bases had no gene match. The CDR3 is made up of 18 amino acids. The CDR3 DNA reads TGTGCCAGCAGTTTGGTCCTGGGACTAGCGGGCCCTCGAGATACGCAGTATTTT. This codes for CASSLVLGLAGPRDTQYF.

The chain carries TRBV19 and TRBJ2-2; tentatively, D is TRBD2 (5 bases). The CDR3 sequence is 14 residues long. The germline gives CDR1 LNHDA, CDR2 SQIVND (reference sequence). Between the trimmed V and J ends, which lost 7 bases and 2 bases, there was a span of 11 bases. The CDR3 DNA follows: TGTGCCAGTACGGAGGACGGAAACACCGGGGAGCTGTTTTTT. Protein product: CASTEDGNTGELFF.

The V call is TRBV5-1, the J call TRBJ2-7, with 7 nucleotides matching TRBD2. Germline V gene data show CDR1 as SGHRS and CDR2 as YFSETQ. The CDR3 is 12 amino acids. V lost 5 bases, J lost 6 bases, and 5 bases stayed unmatched. DNA for the CDR3: TGCGCCAGCAGACGCACGGGGGGCGAGCAGTACTTC. Translated: CASRRTGGEQYF.

The J gene is TRBJ2-3, the V gene TRBV5-1, with D possibly matching TRBD2 (6 bases). Trimming took 2 bases from V and 5 from J, leaving 15 bases between them. CDR1 SGHRS and CDR2 YFSETQ come from the germline V gene. The CDR3 extends over 15 amino acids. CDR3 amino acids: CASSFGDFEGDTQYF. CDR3 DNA: TGCGCCAGCAGCTTCGGGGACTTCGAGGGAGATACGCAGTATTTT.

This clone occurred a few times. The CDR3 loop is CASSSSRGGGETQYF. As DNA, the CDR3 is TGTGCCAGCAGCTCCTCCCGGGGGGGAGGAGAGACCCAGTACTTC. The V gene is TRBV7-3, the J gene TRBJ2-5; 8 nucleotides agree with TRBD2. Trimming cost V 4 bases and J 4 bases; bases outside gene matches: 8. The CDR3 has 15 amino acids. The germline V gene encodes CDR1 SGHTA and CDR2 FQGTGA.